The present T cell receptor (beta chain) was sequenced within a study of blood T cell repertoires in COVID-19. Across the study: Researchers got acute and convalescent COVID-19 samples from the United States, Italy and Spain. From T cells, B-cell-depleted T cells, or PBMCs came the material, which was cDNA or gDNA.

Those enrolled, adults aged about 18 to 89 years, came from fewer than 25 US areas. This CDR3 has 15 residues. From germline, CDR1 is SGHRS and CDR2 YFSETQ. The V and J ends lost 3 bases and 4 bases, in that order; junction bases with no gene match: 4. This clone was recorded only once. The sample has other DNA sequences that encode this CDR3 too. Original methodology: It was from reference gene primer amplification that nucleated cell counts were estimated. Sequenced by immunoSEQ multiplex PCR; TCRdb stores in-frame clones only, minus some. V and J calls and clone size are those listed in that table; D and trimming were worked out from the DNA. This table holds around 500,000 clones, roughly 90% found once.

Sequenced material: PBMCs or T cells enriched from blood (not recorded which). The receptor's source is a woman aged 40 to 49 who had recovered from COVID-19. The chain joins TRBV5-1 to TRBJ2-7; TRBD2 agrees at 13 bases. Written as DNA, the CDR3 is TGCGCCAGCAGCTGGACTAGCGGGAGTGGATACGAGCAGTACTTC. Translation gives CASSWTSGSGYEQYF.